This TCR beta chain was sequenced during a study of cytomegalovirus exposure and HLA in healthy donors. Whole-study findings and limits: In a later analysis, TCR beta V- and J-gene trimming showed a link to a missense DCLRE1C variant.

V lost 4 bases to trimming and J lost 0 bases; unmatched junction nucleotides: 12. Germline lookup yields CDR1 KGHSH and CDR2 LQKENI. The CDR3 contains 17 residues. Comment on this clone: What it binds is unknown.

The PCR contained 60 Vbeta and 13 Jbeta primers. Assay: immunoSEQ multiplex PCR; the TCRdb copy retains only in-frame clones and omits some. The table includes roughly 70,000 clones, about four fifths detected once. The rearrangement joins TRBV18 to TRBJ2-7; 7 positions agree with TRBD2. The material sequenced was PBMCs. This TCR was sampled from a man aged 18 to 35 in good health and CMV-seronegative. The CDR3 is CASSRSQRTSSSYEQYF. CDR3 coding DNA: TGTGCCAGCTCACGTAGCCAGCGGACTAGTAGCTCCTACGAGCAGTACTTC.